What follows are 9 T cell receptor beta chains derived from one specimen sequenced in a study of shared clonotypes between healthy human individuals. Profiling relied on immunoSEQ multiplex PCR, and the TCRdb table lists in-frame clones only, not all of them. Of approximately 240,000 clones in the sample, 50% to 75% are singletons; the top ten hold more than 9.5%. Sequencing was done on a sample of memory CD4+ T cells sorted from blood. Sample subset: CD45RA-negative fraction. The receptors were gathered from a young man in good health.

V is TRBV7-9 and J is TRBJ2-3; 7 nucleotides agree with TRBD1. This CDR3 is built from 15 residues. Germline V gives CDR1 SEHNR, CDR2 FQNEAQ (reference sequence). V was pared by 4 bases and J by 1 base, with 5 bases of the junction left unmatched. The CDR3 DNA reads TGTGCCAGCAGCTATAAAACAGGGGGCACAGATACGCAGTATTTT. Translating gives CASSYKTGGTDTQYF.

This clone was found many times. This rearrangement joins TRBV5-1 to TRBJ1-2; 7 bases fit TRBD1. The CDR3 has 16 amino acids. The junction had 9 bases not matched to a gene; V was cut back by 0 bases and J by 4 bases. Germline assignment: CDR1 SGHRS and CDR2 YFSETQ. The CDR3 DNA is TGCGCCAGCAGCTTGGGAGCGCAGGGGGTTCTCTATGGCTACACCTTC. Residues: CASSLGAQGVLYGYTF.

The gene calls are TRBV2 and TRBJ2-2; the match to TRBD1 covers 7 bases. Per germline, CDR1 SNHLY and CDR2 FYNNEI. V lost 8 bases, J lost 1 base, and 4 bases stayed unmatched. This CDR3 has 14 residues. The CDR3 nucleotides read TGTGCCAGCTACCGGGACAGGAACACCGGGGAGCTGTTTTTT. Protein product: CASYRDRNTGELFF.

This sequence joins TRBV6-4 and TRBJ1-1; perhaps TRBD1 as D (5 bases). Germline V lookup: CDR1 MRHNA, CDR2 SNTAGT. Trimming cost V 0 bases and J 5 bases, with 10 bases left between them. The CDR3 sequence is 14 residues long. CDR3 DNA: TGTGCCAGCAGTGACTCGTCTTGGGGGACTGAAGCTTTCTTT. Its protein is CASSDSSWGTEAFF.

Here the CDR3 reads CSVESQATFF. In DNA, the CDR3 is TGCAGCGTCGAGTCCCAGGCGACTTTCTTT. The gene calls are TRBV29-1 and TRBJ1-1; D is undetermined. The CDR3 length is 10 residues. The ends were cut back, 6 bases at V and 12 bases at J, with 14 bases in the middle. Germline-derived CDR1 and CDR2 are SQVTM and ANQGSEA.

The chain uses TRBV28 and TRBJ2-7, with D possibly matching TRBD2 (5 bases). In germline, CDR1 is MDHEN, CDR2 SYDVKM. This CDR3 spans 14 amino acids. V gave up 8 bases and J gave up 4 bases, with 18 bases separating them. The DNA for the CDR3 is TGTGCCAGCCGTACCCCGGGAACTTGGTACGAGCAGTACTTC. As protein: CASRTPGTWYEQYF. The complete variable domain, with remaining parts taken from reference TRBV28 and TRBJ2-7, reads DVKVTQSSRYLVKRTGEKVFLECVQDMDHENMFWYRQDPGLGLRLIYFSYDVKMKEKGDIPEGYSVSREKKERFSLILESASTNQTSMYLCASRTPGTWYEQYFGPGTRLTVT.

The CDR3 sequence: CASSPSGSGNEQFF. The CDR3 DNA is TGCGCCAGCAGCCCTAGCGGGAGCGGCAATGAGCAGTTCTTC. The chain combines TRBV10-1 with TRBJ2-1, with 10 bases aligning to TRBD2. V lost 6 bases, J lost 6 bases, and 5 bases stayed unmatched. The germline V gene has CDR1 WNHNN and CDR2 SYGVQD (reference sequence). The CDR3 loop spans 14 amino acids.

The chain uses TRBV4-3 and TRBJ2-5; 11 bases line up with TRBD1. CDR3 length: 15 residues. The germline V gene has CDR1 LGHNA and CDR2 YSLEER. Trimming took 0 bases from V and 5 from J; bases not matched to a gene: 2. CDR3 nucleotides: TGCGCCAGCAGCCAAGATTGGACAGGGGGCGAGACCCAGTACTTC. Its translation is CASSQDWTGGETQYF.

This clone appeared many times. The rearrangement uses TRBV14 and TRBJ1-1; unclear D gene. The CDR3 contains 13 residues. CDR1 is SGHDN, CDR2 FVKESK, per germline. V lost 3 bases and J lost 5, with 10 bases in between. Here the CDR3 reads CASSQNVRTEAFF. CDR3 bases: TGTGCCAGCAGCCAGAACGTACGGACTGAAGCTTTCTTT.